This entry lists 17 T cell receptor beta chains sequenced from one sample in a study of tumor-infiltrating lymphocytes in primary liver carcinoma. The source material, roughly 18-30 mg of unsorted bulk tissue, was used to co-extract RNA and DNA. Production of TCR beta cDNA used 400 to 600 ng total RNA together with a constant-region primer. Modified slightly, ARM-PCR produced TCR beta libraries over three nested multiplex PCR rounds. Amplification in the first two PCR rounds was performed using TRBV1-TRBV30 forward primers and a C-beta reverse primer for 9 to 11 cycles each. TCRdb re-called the multiplex PCR reads with MiXCR, one entry per CDR3 protein. The table records more than 95,000 distinct CDR3 sequences, 64% of them present only once. The sequenced material came from liver tumor tissue from sampling region 3. Noted subset: tumor region T3, left-lateral pole. The receptors here all came from a woman aged 55 to 70 with primary liver carcinoma and hepatitis B virus infection.

With respect to this clonotype: This likely reflects a read error, since a far larger clone is one base away. The chain combines TRBV7-9 with TRBJ2-7; perhaps TRBD1 as D (7 bases). The V end lost 5 bases, the J end lost 4 bases, and 15 bases lay between the germline ends. The germline V gene encodes CDR1 SEHNR and CDR2 FQNEAQ (reference sequence). The CDR3 contains 14 residues. CDR3 residues: CASSPGEGAYEQYF. In DNA, the CDR3 is TGTGCCAGCAGCCCGGGAGAGGGGGCATACGAGCAGTACTTC.

Comments on this clonotype: Likely a read error: the CDR3 ends without its conserved phenylalanine or tryptophan. The V and J genes are TRBV11-2 and TRBJ2-5; D ambiguous. Germline assignment: CDR1 SGHAT and CDR2 FQNNGV. V lost 5 bases to trimming and J lost 0 bases, with 7 bases between them. This CDR3 spans 13 amino acids. In DNA, the CDR3 is TGTGCCAGCAGCCCGAGGAACCAAGAGACCCAGTACTTA. Its protein product is CASSPRNQETQYL.

This rearrangement joins TRBV7-2 to TRBJ1-1, with 11 positions matching TRBD1. The CDR3 extends over 15 amino acids. Trimming took 5 bases from V and 3 from J; bases not matched to a gene: 5. Germline assignment: CDR1 SGHTA and CDR2 FQGNSA. DNA of the CDR3: TGTGCCAGCAGCCCCCGGACAGGGGGCTACACTGAAGCTTTCTTT. Translation gives CASSPRTGGYTEAFF.

The V call is TRBV4-1, the J call TRBJ1-1; D uncertain. The ends were cut back, 0 bases at V and 1 base at J, with 15 bases in the middle. Germline CDR1 reads MGHRA; CDR2 reads YSYEKL. This CDR3 region has 17 residues. As DNA, the CDR3 is TGCGCCAGCAGCCAAGATGGGTCGGGAAAACGGAACACTGAAGCTTTCTTT. It translates to CASSQDGSGKRNTEAFF.

This clonotype was counted between two and nine times. This chain uses TRBV7-9 with TRBJ2-1, with a weak D call TRBD1 (6 bases). Germline V gene sequence: CDR1 SEHNR, CDR2 FQNEAQ (reference sequence). V was shortened by 2 bases and J by 5 bases, with 37 bases between the two germline ends. The CDR3 covers 23 residues. CDR3 in DNA: TGTGCCAGCAGCTTATCCCCTAGGGGGAGCTCTGCGGGCAGGGGAAGGAGGAACAATGAGCAGTTCTTC. Its translation: CASSLSPRGSSAGRGRRNNEQFF.

The chain has TRBV5-1 and TRBJ2-5, with 10 bases identical to TRBD2. J lost 2 bases, V lost 1 base, and 8 bases had no gene match. Germline CDR1 SGHRS, CDR2 YFSETQ. The CDR3 runs to 17 residues. Here the CDR3 reads CASSLSSGRGGQETQYF. The CDR3 coding sequence is TGCGCCAGCAGCTTGTCTAGCGGGAGAGGGGGTCAAGAGACCCAGTACTTC.

By share, this clonotype counts as medium-sized. This chain joins TRBV11-3 and TRBJ2-1; a possible D gene is TRBD1 (6 bases). The CDR3 is made up of 13 amino acids. Germline V gives CDR1 SGHNT, CDR2 YENEEA. Trimming removed 3 bases from V and 5 bases from J, with 8 bases in between. CDR3 DNA: TGTGCCAGCAGCTTTGGGACAAACAATGAGCAGTTCTTC. Its translation: CASSFGTNNEQFF.

This rearrangement joins TRBV5-1 to TRBJ2-2, with TRBD1 identical over 7 bases. V was clipped by 3 bases and J by 4 bases; unmatched bases: 9. CDR3 length: 16 amino acids. Germline lookup yields CDR1 SGHRS and CDR2 YFSETQ. The CDR3 loop reads CASSWRQGSVTGELFF. CDR3 coding DNA: TGCGCCAGCAGCTGGCGACAGGGTAGCGTCACCGGGGAGCTGTTTTTT.

Of note for this clonotype: Possible read error: a much larger clone is one base away. The chain couples TRBV6-6 to TRBJ2-5; TRBD1 aligns across 9 bases. The germline V gene encodes CDR1 MNHNY and CDR2 SVGAGI (reference sequence). CDR3 size: 16 residues. In nucleotides, the CDR3 is TGTGCCAGCGGTTACCCGGGACAGGGCCAGGGTGGGACCCAGTACTTC. It yields the protein CASGYPGQGQGGTQYF.

This clonotype appeared a few times. A much bigger clone sits one base away, suggesting this may be a read error. The chain couples TRBV10-1 to TRBJ2-3; D tentatively reads TRBD1 or TRBD2 (6 bases each). This CDR3 is 16 amino acids long. The germline gives CDR1 WNHNN, CDR2 SYGVQD (reference sequence). The CDR3 DNA sequence: TGCACCAGCAGTGGGGGGACACCTTACAGCACAGATACGCAGTATTTT. As protein: CTSSGGTPYSTDTQYF.

The V gene is TRBV4-2, the J gene TRBJ2-2; either TRBD1 or TRBD2 may fit D (6 bases each). V gave up 4 bases and J gave up 14 bases, with 29 bases separating them. In germline, CDR1 is LGHNA, CDR2 YNFKEQ. The length of the CDR3 is 17 residues. CDR3 sequence (DNA): TGTGCCAGCAGCCCAGCCACTAGCTCCCAACAGGGCGTGGAACTGTTTTTT. Amino acids: CASSPATSSQQGVELFF.

This clonotype was found many times. V usage is TRBV29-1 and J usage is TRBJ2-7; 10 bases fit TRBD1. The junction had 9 bases not matched to a gene; V was cut back by 6 bases and J by 4 bases. This CDR3 spans 14 amino acids. The V gene's germline CDR1 is SQVTM and CDR2 ANQGSEA. The chain's CDR3 is CSVDLTGGGYEQYF. Written as DNA, the CDR3 is TGCAGCGTCGACCTGACAGGGGGCGGGTACGAGCAGTACTTC.

The count of this clonotype is one. A read error may account for a junction end that differs from germline. The rearrangement links TRBV5-1 to TRBJ2-7; D is tentatively TRBD1 or TRBD2 (5 bases each). The CDR3 is made up of 15 amino acids. Germline V gives CDR1 SGHRS, CDR2 YFSETQ. CDR3 coding DNA: TGCTCCAGCAGCCACGGGACGATGAGCTCCTACGAGCAGTACTTC. It yields the protein CSSSHGTMSSYEQYF.

As for this clonotype: A junction boundary mismatches the germline segment, possibly from a read error. V and J are TRBV29-1 and TRBJ1-1; no firm D call. CDR1 and CDR2 (germline): SQVTM, ANQGSEA. The CDR3 spans 12 residues. CDR3 nucleotide sequence: TGTAGCGGCGGAGGTATAAACACTGAAGCTTTCTTC. Amino acids: CSGGGINTEAFF.

As concerns this clonotype: This may come from a read error, since a much larger clone is one base off. CDR3 sequence (DNA): TGTGCCAGCAGTTTAACAGACTATGGCTACACCTTC. Translated: CASSLTDYGYTF. The rearrangement uses TRBV12-3 or TRBV12-4 and TRBJ1-2; D remains unclear. The CDR3 is 12 amino acids. V shed 2 bases and J shed 3 bases, with 4 bases lying between them.

Comments on this clonotype: Mismatch with germline at one junction end may stem from a read error. In DNA, the CDR3 is TGTACCAGCAGCCAGCGACAGGGGATGTTGACTGAAGCTTTCTTT. Translated, it gives CTSSQRQGMLTEAFF. The rearrangement links TRBV4-2 to TRBJ1-1, with 8 bases identical to TRBD1. This CDR3 is 15 amino acids long. Germline V gene sequence: CDR1 LGHNA, CDR2 YNFKEQ.

This clonotype was found once. A much more abundant neighbour one base away suggests this may be a read error. This chain uses TRBV5-1 with TRBJ2-5, with TRBD2 identical over 7 bases. The V segment lost 4 bases and the J segment 1 base; nucleotides outside the gene matches: 19. The CDR3 has 19 amino acids. CDR1 is SGHRS, CDR2 YFSETQ, per germline. For the CDR3, the DNA is TGCGCCAGCAGCCGCCAGATTACGGGAGGATGCCAACTCCAAGAGACCCAGTACTTC. Amino acids: CASSRQITGGCQLQETQYF.